Sequencing of this TCR beta chain was carried out in a study of T cells in localized non-small cell lung cancer. Points from the study as a whole: Analysis by sequencing included only one tumor region, so heterogeneity remains possible. An association was observed between higher blood T cell density and longer overall survival. In uninvolved adjacent lung, T cell clonality reached its highest value, exceeding tumor. In adjacent lung appeared a median around 57 of the top 100 tumor clones.

Looked up from germline, CDR1 is SGHTS and CDR2 is YDEGEE. V lost 3 bases, J lost 7 bases, and 13 bases lay in between. The CDR3 spans 13 residues. Clones were sequenced by immunoSEQ multiplex PCR, and TCRdb holds only the in-frame ones, with some missing. Here the sample spans some 50,000 clones, about 76% being singletons. To note about this clone: The antigen is unknown.

This sequence originates from a man aged 35 to 69 with stage III lung adenocarcinoma. This specimen was peripheral blood mononuclear cells, taken before any cancer treatment. The gene calls are TRBV5-8 and TRBJ1-2; possibly TRBD1 for D (6 bases). CDR3 coding DNA: TGTGCCAGCAGCTATGACAGGTTATTTGGCTACACCTTC. It is translated as CASSYDRLFGYTF.